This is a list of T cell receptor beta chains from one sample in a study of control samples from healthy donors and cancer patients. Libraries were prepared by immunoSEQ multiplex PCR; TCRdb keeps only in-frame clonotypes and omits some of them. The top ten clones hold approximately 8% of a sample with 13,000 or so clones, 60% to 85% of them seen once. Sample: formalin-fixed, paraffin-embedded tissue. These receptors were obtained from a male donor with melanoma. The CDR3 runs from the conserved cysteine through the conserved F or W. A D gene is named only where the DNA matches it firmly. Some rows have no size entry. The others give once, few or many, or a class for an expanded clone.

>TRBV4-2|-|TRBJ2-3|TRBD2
CASSQEWQSGTGTDTQYF
TGTGCCAGCAGCCAAGAATGGCAAAGCGGGACTGGCACAGATACGCAGTATTTT
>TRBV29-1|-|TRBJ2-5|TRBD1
CSVAPGDRGQTQYF
TGCAGCGTTGCCCCCGGGGACAGGGGACAGACCCAGTACTTC
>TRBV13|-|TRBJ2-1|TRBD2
CASSSRGFTYNEQFF
TGTGCCAGCAGCTCGCGGGGGTTCACCTACAATGAGCAGTTCTTC
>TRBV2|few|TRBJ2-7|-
CASDETALLEQYF
TGTGCCAGCGACGAGACAGCTCTCCTCGAGCAGTACTTC
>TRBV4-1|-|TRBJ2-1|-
CASSTGGRYNEQFF
TGCGCCAGCAGTACGGGGGGCCGGTACAATGAGCAGTTCTTC
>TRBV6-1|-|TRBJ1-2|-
CASSESGNFPYGYTF
TGTGCCAGCAGTGAATCGGGGAATTTCCCCTATGGCTACACCTTC
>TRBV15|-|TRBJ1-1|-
CATSRDRGFGYTEAFF
TGTGCCACCAGCAGAGATCGGGGGTTCGGGTACACTGAAGCTTTCTTT
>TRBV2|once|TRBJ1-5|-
CASGSNQPQHF
TGTGCCAGCGGAAGCAATCAGCCCCAGCATTTT
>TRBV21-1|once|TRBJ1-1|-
CASSKTEGAKNTEAFF
TGTGCCAGCAGCAAAACTGAGGGGGCGAAGAACACTGAAGCTTTCTTT
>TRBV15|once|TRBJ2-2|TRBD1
CATSRGQGDTGELFF
TGTGCCACCAGCAGAGGACAGGGAGACACCGGAGAGCTGTTTTTT
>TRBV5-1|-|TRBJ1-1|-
CASSLDRVTEAFF
TGCGCCAGCAGCTTGGACAGGGTTACTGAAGCTTTCTTT
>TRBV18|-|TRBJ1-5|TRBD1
CASSPDQGAKQPQHF
TGTGCCAGCTCACCGGACCAGGGGGCAAAACAGCCCCAGCATTTT
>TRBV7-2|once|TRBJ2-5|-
CASSPTVSVETQYF
TGTGCCAGCAGCCCGACAGTCTCCGTGGAGACCCAGTACTTC
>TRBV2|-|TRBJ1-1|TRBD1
CASSETGFRTEAFF
TGTGCCAGCAGTGAGACAGGGTTTCGCACTGAAGCTTTCTTT
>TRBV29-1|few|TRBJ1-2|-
CSGQTGRYGYTF
TGCAGCGGACAGACAGGCCGCTATGGCTACACCTTC
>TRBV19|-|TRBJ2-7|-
CATTGRDGSEQYF
TGTGCCACCACGGGAAGGGACGGTAGCGAGCAGTACTTC
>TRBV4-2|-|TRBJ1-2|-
CASSRGVLPIYGYTF
TGTGCCAGCAGCCGAGGGGTGTTACCGATCTATGGCTACACCTTC
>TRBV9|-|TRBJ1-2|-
CASSSRTALEYGYTF
TGTGCCAGCAGCTCCCGGACAGCGCTAGAGTATGGCTACACCTTC
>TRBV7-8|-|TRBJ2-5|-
CASSLMPGLQETQYF
TGTGCCAGCAGCTTAATGCCAGGGCTCCAAGAGACCCAGTACTTC
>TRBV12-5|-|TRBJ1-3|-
CASGLVHGSGNTIYF
TGTGCTAGTGGTTTGGTACACGGCTCTGGAAACACCATATATTTT
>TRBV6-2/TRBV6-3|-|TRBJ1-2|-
CASSYSRQGDGYTF
TGTGCCAGCAGTTACTCGAGGCAGGGTGATGGCTACACCTTC
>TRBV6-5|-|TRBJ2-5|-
CASSYSGTQYF
TGTGCCAGCAGTTACTCTGGGACCCAGTACTTC
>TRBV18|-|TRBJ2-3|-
CASSPLSLGSDTQYF
TGTGCCAGCTCACCATTGAGCCTAGGGTCTGATACGCAGTATTTT
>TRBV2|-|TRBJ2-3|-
CASSEGLPTDTQYF
TGTGCCAGCAGTGAAGGGCTACCCACAGATACGCAGTATTTT
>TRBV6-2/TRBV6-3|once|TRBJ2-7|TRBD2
CASSYPGTRESYEQYF
TGTGCCAGCAGTTACCCAGGGACTAGGGAGTCCTACGAGCAGTACTTC
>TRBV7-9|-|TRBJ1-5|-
CASSLARGSLHQPQHF
TGTGCCAGCAGCTTAGCGCGAGGGAGCCTTCATCAGCCCCAGCATTTT
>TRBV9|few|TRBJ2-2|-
CASSVYPATGELFF
TGTGCCAGCAGCGTATACCCAGCCACCGGGGAGCTGTTTTTT
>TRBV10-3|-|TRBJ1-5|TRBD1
CAISEYRGSNQPQHF
TGTGCCATCAGTGAGTACAGGGGTAGCAATCAGCCCCAGCATTTT
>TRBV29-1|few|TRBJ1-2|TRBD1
CSVGTGRQNGYTF
TGCAGCGTCGGGACAGGGAGGCAGAATGGCTACACCTTC
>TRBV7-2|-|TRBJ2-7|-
CASSSLLGGSYEQYF
TGTGCCAGCAGCTCGCTTCTCGGGGGTTCCTACGAGCAGTACTTC
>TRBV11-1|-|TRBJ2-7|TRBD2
CASGASRGGEQYF
TGTGCCAGCGGGGCCTCCCGCGGGGGCGAGCAGTACTTC
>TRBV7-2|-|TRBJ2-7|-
CASSFGHRSHF
TGTGCCAGCAGCTTCGGACACCGGTCGCACTTC